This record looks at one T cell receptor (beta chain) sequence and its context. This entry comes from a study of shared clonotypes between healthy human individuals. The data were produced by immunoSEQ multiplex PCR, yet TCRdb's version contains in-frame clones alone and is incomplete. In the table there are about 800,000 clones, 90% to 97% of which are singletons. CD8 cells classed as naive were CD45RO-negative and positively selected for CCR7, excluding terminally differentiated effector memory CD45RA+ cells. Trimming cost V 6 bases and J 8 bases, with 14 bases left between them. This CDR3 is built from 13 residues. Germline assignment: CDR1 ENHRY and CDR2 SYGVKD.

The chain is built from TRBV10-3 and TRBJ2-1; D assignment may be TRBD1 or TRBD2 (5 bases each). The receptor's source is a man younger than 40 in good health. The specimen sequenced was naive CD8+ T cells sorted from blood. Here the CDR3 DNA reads TGTGCCATCAGGACGGGGCAGGGCGATGAGCAGTTCTTC. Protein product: CAIRTGQGDEQFF.